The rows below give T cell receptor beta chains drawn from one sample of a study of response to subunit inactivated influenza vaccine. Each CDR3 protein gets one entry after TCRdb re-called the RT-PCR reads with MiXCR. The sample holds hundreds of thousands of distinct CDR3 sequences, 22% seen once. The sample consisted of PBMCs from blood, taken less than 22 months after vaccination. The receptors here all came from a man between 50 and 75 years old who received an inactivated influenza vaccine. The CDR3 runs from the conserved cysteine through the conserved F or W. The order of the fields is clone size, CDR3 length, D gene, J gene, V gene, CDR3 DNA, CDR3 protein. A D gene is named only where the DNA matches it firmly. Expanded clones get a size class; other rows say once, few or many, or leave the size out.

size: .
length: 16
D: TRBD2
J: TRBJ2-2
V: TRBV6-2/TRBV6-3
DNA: TGTGCCAGCAGTACTAGCGGGGGGGAACCACCCGGGGAGCTGTTTTTT
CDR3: CASSTSGGEPPGELFF

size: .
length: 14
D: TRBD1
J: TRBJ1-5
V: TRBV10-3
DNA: TGTGCCATCAGTGAAGGACAGGGAAATCAGCCCCAGCATTTT
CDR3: CAISEGQGNQPQHF

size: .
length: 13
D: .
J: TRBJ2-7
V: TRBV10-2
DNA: TGCGCCAGCAGGGGTCCTCCCAGGGGCGAGCAGTACTTC
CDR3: CASRGPPRGEQYF

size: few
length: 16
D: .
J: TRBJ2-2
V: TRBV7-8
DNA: TGTGCCAGCAGCGGATGGACAGTCCTTAACACCGGGGAGCTGTTTTTT
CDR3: CASSGWTVLNTGELFF

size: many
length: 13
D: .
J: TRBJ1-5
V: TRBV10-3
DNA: TGTGCCATCAGCCTTACAATGGATCAGCCCCAGCATTTT
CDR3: CAISLTMDQPQHF

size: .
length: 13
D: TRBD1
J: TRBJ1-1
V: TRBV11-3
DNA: TGTGCCAGCAGCCGGACCGGGACAGGGGAAGCTTTCTTT
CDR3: CASSRTGTGEAFF

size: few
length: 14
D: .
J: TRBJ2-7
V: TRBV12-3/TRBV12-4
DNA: TGTGCCAGCAGTCGGGACATCGGCTCCTACGAGCAGTACTTC
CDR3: CASSRDIGSYEQYF

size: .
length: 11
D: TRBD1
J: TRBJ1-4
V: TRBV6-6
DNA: TGTGCCAGCAGTGGAACAGGGGATCTGTTTTTT
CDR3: CASSGTGDLFF

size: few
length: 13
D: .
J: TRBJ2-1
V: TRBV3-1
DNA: TGTGCCAGCAGCCAAGCCGCCCAGGGAGAGCAGTTCTTC
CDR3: CASSQAAQGEQFF

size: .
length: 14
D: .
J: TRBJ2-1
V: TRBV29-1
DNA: TGCAGCGTTGGCAGGAAAAGCTCCTACAATGAGCAGTTCTTC
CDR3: CSVGRKSSYNEQFF

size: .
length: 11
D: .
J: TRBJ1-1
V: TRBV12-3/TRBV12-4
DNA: TGTGCCAGCAGTAATGTTTCTGAAGTTTTCTTT
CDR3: CASSNVSEVFF